The clone carrying this T cell receptor beta chain was recorded at least ten times. Its antigen is as yet unknown. The sample comes from a study of identical twins. Points from the study as a whole: Out-of-frame alpha sequences shared by twins showed excess low generation probability. Out-of-frame TCR alpha sharing in monozygotic twins exceeded recombination model predictions.

The cDNA had a unique molecular identifier and a template-switch universal primer site. TCRdb passed the 5' RACE reads through MiXCR, listing each CDR3 protein once. This sample has 550,000 to 700,000 distinct CDR3 sequences, with 7.5% to 10% found just once. The CDR3 length is 16 residues. Germline-derived CDR1 and CDR2 are LGHDT and YNNKEL (reference sequence). Trimming cost V 1 base and J 3 bases, with 13 bases left between them. A further study also used this sample, focusing on yellow fever vaccine responses in identical twins. This second study notes: A vaccine T cell response that seemed partly convergent and partly personalized was reported in twins.

Sequenced sample: PBMCs. This sequence was found in a woman aged 18-29 years in good health. The chain employs TRBV3-1 and TRBJ2-4; D ambiguous. CDR3 residues: CASSQAFSTLKNIQYF. CDR3 sequence (DNA): TGTGCCAGCAGCCAAGCATTTTCCACCCTCAAAAACATTCAGTACTTC.